These 28 T cell receptor beta chains came from one sample sequenced in a study of blood T cell repertoires in COVID-19. TCRdb's table, derived via immunoSEQ multiplex PCR, lists solely in-frame clones and lacks some. The repertoire consists of a few hundred thousand clones, with roughly nine tenths occurring once and the leading ten covering under 6.5%. The sequencing input was peripheral blood. The receptors come from a man in his 60s with acute or convalescent COVID-19.

The genes are TRBV10-1 and TRBJ2-1; 9 bases match TRBD2. V trimming: 2 bases; J trimming: 8 bases; junction bases outside the gene matches: 22. Germline CDR1 and CDR2: WNHNN and SYGVQD (reference sequence). The CDR3 extends over 20 amino acids. CDR3 amino acids: CASSEGGSGASGLAMDEQFF. CDR3 DNA sequence: TGCGCCAGCAGTGAGGGCGGGTCGGGGGCGAGTGGACTAGCGATGGATGAGCAGTTCTTC.

V gene TRBV28 combines with J gene TRBJ1-3; a possible D gene is TRBD1 (5 bases). V was pared by 7 bases and J by 2 bases, with 15 bases between. The CDR3 covers 15 residues. In germline, CDR1 is MDHEN, CDR2 SYDVKM. As DNA, the CDR3 is TGTGCCAGCACCATTTCGGGGGAACCTGGAAACACCATATATTTT. Residues: CASTISGEPGNTIYF.

For this clone: The DNA is left out, because the CDR3 cannot be placed on it with certainty; the CDR3 is given as TCRdb lists it. This chain connects TRBV6-5 to TRBJ2-1; TRBD2 was called by the table and not checked on the DNA. The CDR3 is 14 amino acids long, termini counted. Looked up from germline, CDR1 is MNHEY and CDR2 is SVGAGI. This chain's CDR3 is CASSTSTRYNEQFF.

This clone was recorded only once. J is TRBJ1-4 and V is TRBV7-9; 9 positions agree with TRBD1. Germline assignment: CDR1 SEHNR and CDR2 FQNEAQ (reference sequence). The junction had 5 bases not matched to a gene; V was cut back by 1 base and J by 8 bases. The CDR3 consists of 15 residues. The chain's CDR3 is CASSLEGTGNEKLFF. DNA of the CDR3: TGTGCCAGCAGCTTAGAAGGGACAGGGAACGAAAAACTGTTTTTT. Complete variable domain (other parts from reference TRBV7-9 and TRBJ1-4): DTGVSQNPRHKITKRGQNVTFRCDPISEHNRLYWYRQTLGQGPEFLTYFQNEAQLEKSRLLSDRFSAERPKGSFSTLEIQRTEQGDSAMYLCASSLEGTGNEKLFFGSGTQLSVL.

The chain recombines TRBV7-9 with TRBJ2-7; D gene unclear. Germline assignment: CDR1 SEHNR and CDR2 FQNEAQ (reference sequence). The CDR3 length is 15 residues. V dropped 4 bases and J dropped 3 bases, with 16 bases sitting between them. The CDR3 protein is CASSSHTESNYEQYF. The CDR3 DNA reads as TGTGCCAGCAGCTCGCACACCGAAAGTAACTACGAGCAGTACTTC.

Here the CDR3 reads CASSLPLAVYNEQFF. DNA for the CDR3: TGCGCCAGCAGCCTCCCGCTAGCGGTTTACAATGAGCAGTTCTTC. The chain couples TRBV5-1 to TRBJ2-1; 7 bases map to TRBD2. The junction had 8 bases not matched to a gene; V was cut back by 4 bases and J by 4 bases. The CDR3 is 15 amino acids. Germline-derived CDR1 and CDR2 are SGHRS and YFSETQ. Combining the CDR3 with reference TRBV5-1 and TRBJ2-1 gives the whole variable domain KAGVTQTPRYLIKTRGQQVTLSCSPISGHRSVSWYQQTPGQGLQFLFEYFSETQRNKGNFPGRFSGRQFSNSRSEMNVSTLELGDSALYLCASSLPLAVYNEQFFGPGTRLTVL.

The chain has TRBV24-1 and TRBJ1-2; the match to TRBD1 covers 12 bases. Germline V gene lookup returns CDR1 KGHDR and CDR2 SFDVKD. The CDR3 spans 17 residues. V lost 3 bases to trimming and J lost 8 bases; unmatched junction nucleotides: 12. In DNA, the CDR3 is TGTGCCACCAGTGATACGTTTTCGGGACAGGGGGCGCGAGGCTACACCTTC. As protein: CATSDTFSGQGARGYTF.

In its sample, this clone was seen once. The chain uses TRBV7-8 and TRBJ2-7; 9 bases are shared with TRBD1. V gave up 5 bases and J gave up 5 bases; unmatched junction bases: 7. The germline V gene encodes CDR1 SGHVS and CDR2 FQNEAQ. CDR3 size: 14 residues. The CDR3, as DNA: TGTGCCAGCAGCATAGACAGGGGGATCCACGAGCAGTACTTC. Translated, it gives CASSIDRGIHEQYF. Together with reference TRBV7-8 and TRBJ2-7, the CDR3 gives the full variable domain: GAGVSQSPRYKVAKRGQDVALRCDPISGHVSLFWYQQALGQGPEFLTYFQNEAQLDKSGLPSDRFFAERPEGSVSTLKIQRTQQEDSAVYLCASSIDRGIHEQYFGPGTRLTVT.

This rearrangement joins TRBV27 to TRBJ1-6; the D gene is possibly TRBD1 (5 bases). The CDR3 consists of 13 residues. The germline V and J ends were trimmed by 3 bases and 14 bases, with 14 bases remaining between them. Germline CDR1 reads MNHEY; CDR2 reads SMNVEV (reference sequence). CDR3 coding DNA: TGTGCCAGCAGTTTCCTCAGGGCGGAAGCCCTCCACTTT. Translation gives CASSFLRAEALHF.

This chain connects TRBV6-6 to TRBJ1-2; perhaps TRBD1 as D (5 bases). The CDR3 is made up of 16 amino acids. Germline V gives CDR1 MNHNY, CDR2 SVGAGI (reference sequence). V was cut by 2 bases and J by 6 bases, with 19 bases left in between. The DNA of the CDR3 is TGTGCCAGCAGTTACCCCGATTTGGGGGGTCATGATGGCTACACCTTC. Translated, it gives CASSYPDLGGHDGYTF.

The chain has TRBV3-1 (or the pseudogene TRBV3-2) and TRBJ1-5, with D hard to call. The CDR3 runs to 13 residues. Germline V gene lookup returns CDR1 LGHDT and CDR2 YNNKEL (reference sequence). Trimming removed 1 base at V and 6 bases at J, with 7 bases between. CDR3 region: CASSQGISQPQHF. The CDR3 DNA sequence: TGTGCCAGCAGCCAAGGCATCAGTCAGCCCCAGCATTTT.

The J gene is TRBJ2-2, the V gene TRBV9; D perhaps matches TRBD2 (6 bases). Trimming shortened V by 1 base and J by 2 bases, and 15 bases separated the two germline ends. This CDR3 is built from 17 residues. The germline gives CDR1 SGDLS, CDR2 YYNGEE. The DNA for the CDR3 is TGTGCCAGCAGCGTAACACAACTAGCCATAAACACCGGGGAGCTGTTTTTT. Translated, it gives CASSVTQLAINTGELFF.

This clone appeared a single time. The chain has TRBV6-6 and TRBJ2-7; 8 bases fit TRBD1. Germline V CDR1 and CDR2: MNHNY, SVGAGI (reference sequence). Trimming took 6 bases from V and 0 from J; bases not matched to a gene: 7. The length of the CDR3 is 15 residues. CDR3 protein: CASSSGTGFSYEQYF. DNA for the CDR3: TGTGCCAGCAGCTCCGGGACAGGTTTCTCCTACGAGCAGTACTTC.

The rearrangement uses TRBV19 and TRBJ2-4; TRBD1 agrees at 7 bases. This CDR3 has 18 amino acids. The germline gives CDR1 LNHDA, CDR2 SQIVND (reference sequence). V lost 4 bases, J lost 3 bases, and 15 bases stayed unmatched. The CDR3 nucleotides are TGTGCCAGTAGTAAGCCCTCGGGACAGCCAATGGGCAAAAACATTCAGTACTTC. Its protein product is CASSKPSGQPMGKNIQYF.

J is TRBJ2-1 and V is TRBV6-5; D may be TRBD2 (5 bases). Deletions cut 7 bases from V and 12 bases from J, with 19 bases between. Germline CDR1 and CDR2: MNHEY and SVGAGI. The CDR3 loop spans 13 amino acids. CDR3 sequence: CASKGLATSGQFF. CDR3 bases: TGTGCCAGCAAAGGACTGGCAACAAGTGGGCAGTTCTTC.

The DNA of the CDR3 is TGTGCCAGCAGTTTACCCCGAGGTAGCGGGAGCGGTACGCAGTATTTT. This gives the protein CASSLPRGSGSGTQYF. J is TRBJ2-3 and V is TRBV28, with 9 bases aligning to TRBD2. Trimming took 2 bases from V and 8 from J; bases not matched to a gene: 11. The V gene's germline CDR1 is MDHEN and CDR2 SYDVKM. CDR3 length: 16 residues.

This clone has just one count. The rearrangement uses TRBV6-2 or TRBV6-3 and TRBJ1-5; TRBD1 matches at 7 bases. This CDR3 has 14 amino acids. Germline lookup yields CDR1 MNHEY and CDR2 SVGEGT. Trimming cost V 4 bases and J 5 bases; bases outside gene matches: 5. The CDR3 region has the DNA TGTGCCAGCAGTTCCCGACAGGGCCATCAGCCCCAGCATTTT. It encodes CASSSRQGHQPQHF.

The rearrangement links TRBV6-5 to TRBJ1-5; D is ambiguous. V dropped 5 bases and J dropped 0 bases, with 5 bases sitting between them. The CDR3 spans 13 residues. Germline loops: CDR1 MNHEY, CDR2 SVGAGI. CDR3 coding DNA: TGTGCCAGCAGTCCCAATAGCAATCAGCCCCAGCATTTT. Amino acid sequence: CASSPNSNQPQHF.

There are a few counts of this clone. V gene TRBV15 combines with J gene TRBJ1-6, with 8 bases fitting TRBD1. J lost 6 bases, V lost 6 bases, and 4 bases had no gene match. The CDR3 runs to 14 residues. The V gene's germline CDR1 is LNHNV and CDR2 YYDKDF (reference sequence). The CDR3 DNA follows: TGTGCCACCAGGAGGACAGGGACTAATTCACCCCTCCACTTT. Its protein product is CATRRTGTNSPLHF.

This clone has only a few counts. The chain links TRBV15 to TRBJ1-6; TRBD1 aligns across 7 bases. The CDR3 is made up of 13 amino acids. Trimming cost V 5 bases and J 7 bases; bases outside gene matches: 2. Germline V gene data show CDR1 as LNHNV and CDR2 as YYDKDF (reference sequence). The CDR3 spells CATSLGGNSPLHF. In nucleotides, the CDR3 is TGTGCCACCAGCCTAGGGGGCAATTCACCCCTCCACTTT.

The CDR3 DNA reads TGTGCCAGTGGCGGACTAGCGGGGGTGAGGGAGCAGTACTTC. This sequence encodes CASGGLAGVREQYF. V gene TRBV19 combines with J gene TRBJ2-7; the match to TRBD2 covers 13 bases. This CDR3 has 14 amino acids. Germline V gives CDR1 LNHDA, CDR2 SQIVND (reference sequence). With V trimmed by 8 bases and J by 7 bases, 8 bases remained unmatched. Full variable domain (remainder filled in from reference TRBV19 and TRBJ2-7): DGGITQSPKYLFRKEGQNVTLSCEQNLNHDAMYWYRQDPGQGLRLIYYSQIVNDFQKGDIAEGYSVSREKKESFPLTVTSAQKNPTAFYLCASGGLAGVREQYFGPGTRLTVT.

This clone has a handful of counts. The V gene is TRBV5-1, the J gene TRBJ1-4; unclear D gene. Germline V gene sequence: CDR1 SGHRS, CDR2 YFSETQ. The V gene lost 5 bases and the J gene lost 0 bases, with 8 bases spanning the gap. CDR3 size: 14 residues. Here the CDR3 DNA reads TGCGCCAGCAGAGGAGGTCCAACTAATGAAAAACTGTTTTTT. This codes for CASRGGPTNEKLFF.

This clone was counted between two and nine times. V usage is TRBV4-3 and J usage is TRBJ1-2, with TRBD1 as a possible D gene (5 bases). Germline lookup yields CDR1 LGHNA and CDR2 YSLEER. V lost 0 bases and J 4 bases, leaving 12 bases between the germline ends. The CDR3 is 15 residues long. CDR3 sequence (DNA): TGCGCCAGCAGCCAAGATAGAAGGGGAGGCTATGGCTACACCTTC. As protein: CASSQDRRGGYGYTF.

The chain recombines TRBV13 with TRBJ2-5, with TRBD1 matching 7 bases. Germline CDR1 and CDR2: PRHDT and FYEKMQ (reference sequence). V lost 5 bases, J lost 4 bases, and 13 bases stayed unmatched. The CDR3 is made up of 16 amino acids. This CDR3 reads CASSRAPTGKGETQYF. Here the CDR3 DNA reads TGTGCCAGCAGCCGAGCGCCGACAGGGAAAGGAGAGACCCAGTACTTC.

The chain combines TRBV19 with TRBJ1-1; 9 nucleotides align to TRBD1. Unmatched junction bases numbered 12, after V lost 6 bases and J lost 7 bases. In germline, CDR1 is LNHDA, CDR2 SQIVND (reference sequence). The CDR3 sequence is 15 residues long. The CDR3 spells CASSLNTGGLGEAFF. The CDR3 bases are TGTGCCAGTAGCTTAAATACAGGGGGCTTGGGTGAAGCTTTCTTT.

The chain uses TRBV11-1 and TRBJ1-1, with D uncertain. Between the trimmed V and J ends, which lost 0 bases and 1 base, there was a span of 3 bases. Per germline, CDR1 SGHAT and CDR2 FQDESV (reference sequence). This CDR3 is 13 amino acids long. This CDR3 reads CASSLAANTEAFF. The CDR3 nucleotides read TGTGCCAGCAGCTTAGCAGCGAACACTGAAGCTTTCTTT.

The rearrangement links TRBV20-1 to TRBJ1-2; TRBD1 matches 8 bases. The CDR3 totals 11 residues. V was pared by 1 base and J by 14 bases, with 6 bases of the junction left unmatched. Germline values: CDR1 DFQATT, CDR2 SNEGSKA (reference sequence). The CDR3 sequence is CSARAGGADTF. The CDR3 nucleotides are TGCAGTGCTAGAGCAGGGGGCGCGGATACCTTC.

The chain uses TRBV7-2 and TRBJ1-5; D is perhaps TRBD1 (6 bases). CDR1 is SGHTA and CDR2 is FQGNSA in the germline V gene. V was pared by 2 bases and J by 1 base, with 9 bases between. This CDR3 is 15 amino acids long. In nucleotides, the CDR3 is TGTGCCAGCAGCTTAAGGCAGGGGAGCAATCAGCCCCAGCATTTT. Amino acids: CASSLRQGSNQPQHF.